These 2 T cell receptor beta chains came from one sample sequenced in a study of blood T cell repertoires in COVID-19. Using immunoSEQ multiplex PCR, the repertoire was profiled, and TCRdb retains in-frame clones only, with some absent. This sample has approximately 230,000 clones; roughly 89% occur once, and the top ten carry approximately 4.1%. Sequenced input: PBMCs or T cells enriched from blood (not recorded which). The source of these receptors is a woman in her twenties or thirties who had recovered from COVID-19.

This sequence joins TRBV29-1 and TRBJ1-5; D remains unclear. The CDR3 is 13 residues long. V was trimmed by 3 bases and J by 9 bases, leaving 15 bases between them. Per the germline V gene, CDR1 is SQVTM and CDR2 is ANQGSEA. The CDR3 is CSVDPQEVMPQHF. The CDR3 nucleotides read TGCAGCGTTGATCCCCAGGAGGTCATGCCCCAGCATTTT.

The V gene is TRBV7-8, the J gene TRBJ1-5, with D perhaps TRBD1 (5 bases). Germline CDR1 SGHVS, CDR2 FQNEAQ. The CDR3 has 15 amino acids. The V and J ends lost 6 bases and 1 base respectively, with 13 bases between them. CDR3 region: CASSSDSFSNQPQHF. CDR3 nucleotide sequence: TGTGCCAGCAGTTCTGACAGTTTCAGCAATCAGCCCCAGCATTTT.